This T cell receptor (beta chain) emerged from a study of vaccination and CD4 T cells after COVID-19. In the study overall: No peptide, an HIV-1 Nef pool, or a CEFX pool was what each control culture received.

Findings of the study overall: There was no significant change from about 20 to 38 median reactive clonotypes. Vaccine-specific clones numbering 304 of 307 showed spike mono-reactivity in convalescent patients.

Treatment reported: 10-day PBMC culture with coronavirus spike peptide pools or control peptides (ViraFEST assay). The collection of CD4+ T cells from the unexposed donor took place before the COVID-19 pandemic (2011-2018). Cultured CD4+ T-cell DNA underwent Oncomine TCR Beta short-read sequencing. TCRdb reprocessed the PCR reads via MiXCR and lists one record per CDR3 protein. The sample lists approximately 6,900 distinct CDR3 sequences; less than 55% were seen once. V dropped 2 bases and J dropped 3; count of bases not matched to a gene: 4. The CDR3 has 17 residues. Germline V lookup: CDR1 MNHEY, CDR2 SVGEGT. This clonotype has only a few counts. What it recognizes is unknown.

This TCR was sampled from a human donor in good health. Sequencing was done on a sample of CD4+ T cells from blood, cultured in vitro. This sequence joins TRBV6-2 or TRBV6-3 and TRBJ2-7, with 16 bases lining up with TRBD2. The CDR3 reads CASSYGTSGGDLYEQYF. In DNA, the CDR3 is TGTGCCAGCAGTTACGGGACTAGCGGGGGGGACCTCTACGAGCAGTACTTC.